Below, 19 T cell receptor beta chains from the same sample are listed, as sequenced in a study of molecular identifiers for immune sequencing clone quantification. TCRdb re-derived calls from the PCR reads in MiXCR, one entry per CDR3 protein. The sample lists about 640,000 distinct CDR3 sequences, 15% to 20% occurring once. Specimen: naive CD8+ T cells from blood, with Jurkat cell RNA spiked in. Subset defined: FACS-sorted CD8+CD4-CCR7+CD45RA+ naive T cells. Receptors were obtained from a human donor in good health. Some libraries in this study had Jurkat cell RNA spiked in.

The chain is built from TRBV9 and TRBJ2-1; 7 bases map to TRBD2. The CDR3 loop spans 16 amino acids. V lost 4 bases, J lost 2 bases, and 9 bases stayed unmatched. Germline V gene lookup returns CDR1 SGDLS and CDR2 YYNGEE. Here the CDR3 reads CASSSRLADTYNEQFF. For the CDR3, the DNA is TGTGCCAGCAGCTCCCGACTAGCCGACACCTACAATGAGCAGTTCTTC.

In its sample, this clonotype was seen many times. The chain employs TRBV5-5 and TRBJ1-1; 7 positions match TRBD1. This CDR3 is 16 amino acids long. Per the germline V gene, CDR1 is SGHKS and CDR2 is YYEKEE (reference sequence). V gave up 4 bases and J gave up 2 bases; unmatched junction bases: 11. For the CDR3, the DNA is TGTGCCAGCAGCCGAACCCGGACAGGAGTAAACACTGAAGCTTTCTTT. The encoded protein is CASSRTRTGVNTEAFF.

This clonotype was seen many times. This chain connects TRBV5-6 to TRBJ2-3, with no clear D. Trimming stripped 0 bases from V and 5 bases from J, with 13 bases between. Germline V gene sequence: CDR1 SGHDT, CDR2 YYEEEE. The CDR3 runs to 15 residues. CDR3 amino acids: CASSLVRAAEDTQYF. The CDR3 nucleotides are TGTGCCAGCAGCTTGGTAAGAGCCGCCGAAGATACGCAGTATTTT.

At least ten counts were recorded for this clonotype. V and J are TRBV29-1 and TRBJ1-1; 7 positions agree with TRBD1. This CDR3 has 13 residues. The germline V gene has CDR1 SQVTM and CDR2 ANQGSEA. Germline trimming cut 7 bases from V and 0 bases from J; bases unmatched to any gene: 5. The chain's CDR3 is CSALDRLNTEAFF. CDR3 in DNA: TGCAGCGCCCTGGACAGGTTGAACACTGAAGCTTTCTTT.

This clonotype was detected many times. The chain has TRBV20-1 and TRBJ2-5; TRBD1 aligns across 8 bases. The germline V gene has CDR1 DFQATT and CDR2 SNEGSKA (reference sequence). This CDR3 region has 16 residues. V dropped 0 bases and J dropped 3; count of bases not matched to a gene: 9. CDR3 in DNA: TGCAGTGCTAGAGATCGGCAGGGGGCCCCCAAAGAGACCCAGTACTTC. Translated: CSARDRQGAPKETQYF.

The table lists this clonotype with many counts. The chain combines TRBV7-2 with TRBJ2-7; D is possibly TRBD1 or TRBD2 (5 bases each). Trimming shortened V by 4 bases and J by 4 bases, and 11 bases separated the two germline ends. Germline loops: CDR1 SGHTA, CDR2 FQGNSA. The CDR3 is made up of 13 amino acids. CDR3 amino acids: CASSSGAGYEQYF. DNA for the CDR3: TGTGCCAGCAGCTCCGGGGCCGGGTACGAGCAGTACTTC.

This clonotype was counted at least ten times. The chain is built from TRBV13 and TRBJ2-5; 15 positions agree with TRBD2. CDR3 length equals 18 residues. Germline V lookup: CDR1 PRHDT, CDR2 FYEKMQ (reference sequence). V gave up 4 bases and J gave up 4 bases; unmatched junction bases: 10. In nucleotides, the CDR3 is TGTGCCAGCAGCTCCCGGACTAGCGGGGGGGTCATGTCAGAGACCCAGTACTTC. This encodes CASSSRTSGGVMSETQYF.

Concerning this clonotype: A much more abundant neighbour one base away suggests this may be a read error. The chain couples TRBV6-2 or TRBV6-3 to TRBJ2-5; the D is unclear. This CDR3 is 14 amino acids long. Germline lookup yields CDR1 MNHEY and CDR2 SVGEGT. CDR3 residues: CASSYGPNEETRYF. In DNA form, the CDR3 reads TGTGCCAGCAGTTACGGACCGAATGAAGAGACCCGGTACTTC.

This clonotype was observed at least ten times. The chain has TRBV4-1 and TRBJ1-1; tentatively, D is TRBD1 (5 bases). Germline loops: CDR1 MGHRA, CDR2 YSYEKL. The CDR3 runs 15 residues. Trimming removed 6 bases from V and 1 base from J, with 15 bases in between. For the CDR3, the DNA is TGCGCCAGCAGTCCCCGGGCAGGGACGAACACTGAAGCTTTCTTT. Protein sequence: CASSPRAGTNTEAFF.

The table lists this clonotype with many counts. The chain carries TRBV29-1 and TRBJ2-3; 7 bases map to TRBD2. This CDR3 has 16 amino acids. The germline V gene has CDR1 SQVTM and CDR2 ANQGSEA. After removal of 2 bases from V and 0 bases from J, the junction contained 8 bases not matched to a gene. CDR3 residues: CSVEYSTGGSTDTQYF. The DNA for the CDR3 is TGCAGCGTTGAATACAGTACGGGAGGAAGCACAGATACGCAGTATTTT.

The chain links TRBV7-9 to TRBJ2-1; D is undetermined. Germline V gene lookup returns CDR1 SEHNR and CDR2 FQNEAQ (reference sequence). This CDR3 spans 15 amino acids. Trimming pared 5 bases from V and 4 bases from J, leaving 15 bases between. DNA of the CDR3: TGTGCCAGCAGCCATCAATGGGCAGATTACAATGAGCAGTTCTTC. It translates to CASSHQWADYNEQFF.

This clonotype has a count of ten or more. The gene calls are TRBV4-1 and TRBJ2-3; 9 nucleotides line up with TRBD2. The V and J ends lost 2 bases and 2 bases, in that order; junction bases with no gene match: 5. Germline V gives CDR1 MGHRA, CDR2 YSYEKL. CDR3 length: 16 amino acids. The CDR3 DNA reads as TGCGCCAGCAGCCAAACATTAGCGGGGGCCACAGATACGCAGTATTTT. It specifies CASSQTLAGATDTQYF.

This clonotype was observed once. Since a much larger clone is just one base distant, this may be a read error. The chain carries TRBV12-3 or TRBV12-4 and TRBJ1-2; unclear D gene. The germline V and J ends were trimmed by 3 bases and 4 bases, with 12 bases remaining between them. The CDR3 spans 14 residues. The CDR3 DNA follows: TGTGCCAGCAGTTTCTCTTGTGGAAGCTATGGCTACACCTTC. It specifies CASSFSCGSYGYTF.

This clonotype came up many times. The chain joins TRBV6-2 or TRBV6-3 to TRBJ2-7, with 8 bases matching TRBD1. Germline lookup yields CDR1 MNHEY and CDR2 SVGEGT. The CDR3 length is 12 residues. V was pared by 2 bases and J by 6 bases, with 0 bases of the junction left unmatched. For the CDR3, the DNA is TGTGCCAGCAGTTACGACAGGGGCGAGCAGTACTTC. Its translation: CASSYDRGEQYF.

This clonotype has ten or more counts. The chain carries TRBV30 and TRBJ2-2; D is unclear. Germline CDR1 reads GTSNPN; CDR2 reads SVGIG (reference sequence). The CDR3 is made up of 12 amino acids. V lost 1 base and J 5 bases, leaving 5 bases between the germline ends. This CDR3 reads CAWSAGTGELFF. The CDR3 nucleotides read TGTGCCTGGAGTGCTGGGACCGGGGAGCTGTTTTTT.

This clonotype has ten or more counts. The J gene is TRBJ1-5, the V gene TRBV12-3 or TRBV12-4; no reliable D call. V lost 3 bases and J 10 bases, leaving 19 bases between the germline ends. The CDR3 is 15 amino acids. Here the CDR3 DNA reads TGTGCCAGCAGTTTCACAGTAGGGCCCCTGGGCCCCCAGCATTTT. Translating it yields CASSFTVGPLGPQHF.

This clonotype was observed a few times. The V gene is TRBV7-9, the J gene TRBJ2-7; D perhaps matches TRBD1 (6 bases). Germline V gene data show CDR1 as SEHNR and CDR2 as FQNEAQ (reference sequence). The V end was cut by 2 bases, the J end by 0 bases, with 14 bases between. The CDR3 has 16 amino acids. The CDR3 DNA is TGTGCCAGCAGCTTATTGACAGGAACGAGCTCCTACGAGCAGTACTTC. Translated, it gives CASSLLTGTSSYEQYF.

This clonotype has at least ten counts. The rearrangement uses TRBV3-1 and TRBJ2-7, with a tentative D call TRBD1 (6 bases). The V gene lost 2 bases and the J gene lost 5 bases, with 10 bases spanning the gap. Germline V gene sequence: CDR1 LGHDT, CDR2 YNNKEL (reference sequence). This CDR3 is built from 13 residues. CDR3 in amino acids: CASSQPEGDEQYF. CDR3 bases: TGTGCCAGCAGCCAACCTGAGGGGGACGAGCAGTACTTC.

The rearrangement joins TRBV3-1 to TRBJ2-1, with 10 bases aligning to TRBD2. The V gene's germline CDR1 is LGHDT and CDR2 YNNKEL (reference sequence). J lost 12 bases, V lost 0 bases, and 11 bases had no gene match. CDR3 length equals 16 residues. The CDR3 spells CASSQEGSSGRLGQFF. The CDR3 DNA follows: TGTGCCAGCAGCCAAGAAGGGAGTAGCGGGAGGCTAGGGCAGTTCTTC.